The 7 T cell receptor beta chains below all came from one sample that was sequenced in a study of cytomegalovirus exposure and HLA in healthy donors. With 60 Vbeta and 13 Jbeta primers, the PCR was carried out. The method was immunoSEQ multiplex PCR; TCRdb's version includes in-frame clones alone and lacks a portion of them. The data contain roughly 200,000 clones, approximately 79% of them singletons. The sample taken for sequencing was PBMCs. These receptors came from a woman aged 25 to 45 in good health and CMV-seropositive.

V gene TRBV29-1 combines with J gene TRBJ2-7; D possibly corresponds to TRBD1 (5 bases). The ends were cut back, 7 bases at V and 7 bases at J, with 17 bases in the middle. There are 12 residues in the CDR3. Per the germline V gene, CDR1 is SQVTM and CDR2 is ANQGSEA. CDR3 nucleotides: TGCAGCGCTCAACCGCAGGGAATGGAGCAGTACTTC. This codes for CSAQPQGMEQYF.

The V and J genes are TRBV5-8 and TRBJ1-6; D remains ambiguous. The CDR3 totals 18 residues. The V end was cut by 2 bases, the J end by 9 bases, with 24 bases between. Germline V gene lookup returns CDR1 SGHTS and CDR2 YDEGEE. The CDR3, as DNA: TGTGCCAGCAGCTTCTTGTCAGACGGATCACTAACCGCTTCACCCCTCCACTTT. Translated, it gives CASSFLSDGSLTASPLHF. Complete variable domain (other parts from reference TRBV5-8 and TRBJ1-6): EAGVTQSPTHLIKTRGQQATLRCSPISGHTSVYWYQQALGLGLQFLLWYDEGEERNRGNFPPRFSGRQFPNYSSELNVNALELEDSALYLCASSFLSDGSLTASPLHFGNGTRLTVT.

V gene TRBV29-1 combines with J gene TRBJ2-5; 8 bases are shared with TRBD2. Germline trimming cut 3 bases from V and 3 bases from J; bases unmatched to any gene: 0. This CDR3 is built from 12 residues. CDR1 and CDR2 from the germline V gene are SQVTM and ANQGSEA. CDR3 coding DNA: TGCAGCGTTGAGCGGGGGGAAGAGACCCAGTACTTC. This codes for CSVERGEETQYF.

This sequence joins TRBV15 and TRBJ1-5; 8 nucleotides align to TRBD1. The CDR3 consists of 18 residues. Germline CDR1 reads LNHNV; CDR2 reads YYDKDF (reference sequence). The ends lost 0 bases at V and 7 bases at J; junction bases unmatched: 14. This chain's CDR3 is CATSRDSTLDRAGQPQHF. As DNA, the CDR3 is TGTGCCACCAGCAGAGATAGCACCCTGGACAGGGCCGGCCAGCCCCAGCATTTT.

The V and J genes are TRBV9 and TRBJ2-2; TRBD2 agrees at 10 bases. V shed 0 bases and J 5 bases; nucleotides not matched to a gene: 4. The CDR3 contains 16 residues. Germline V lookup: CDR1 SGDLS, CDR2 YYNGEE. This CDR3 reads CASSVALAGDTGELFF. The CDR3 DNA is TGTGCCAGCAGCGTAGCCCTAGCGGGAGATACCGGGGAGCTGTTTTTT.

The chain combines TRBV7-8 with TRBJ2-7; TRBD1 might be the D (6 bases). Between the trimmed V and J ends, which lost 5 bases and 2 bases, there was a span of 16 bases. Germline V gene sequence: CDR1 SGHVS, CDR2 FQNEAQ. CDR3 size: 15 residues. The CDR3 sequence is CASSAPGHQTYEQYF. The CDR3 DNA is TGTGCCAGCAGCGCACCGGGACACCAGACCTACGAGCAGTACTTC.

This clone was found once. V and J are TRBV4-1 and TRBJ2-7; 9 nucleotides align to TRBD1. The CDR3 is 15 amino acids. Germline assignment: CDR1 MGHRA and CDR2 YSYEKL. The trim removed 5 bases at V and 4 bases at J, leaving 9 bases unmatched. The CDR3 loop reads CASSVRDRDVYEQYF. CDR3 bases: TGCGCCAGCAGCGTTCGGGACAGGGACGTTTACGAGCAGTACTTC.